This TCR beta chain was recovered during a study of blood T cell repertoires in COVID-19. Authors' methods: How many nucleated cells were present was estimated from reference gene primer amplification. Only in-frame clones appear in the TCRdb table, and some are missing; sequencing was by immunoSEQ multiplex PCR. Clone size and the V and J calls come from that table; the DNA yielded D and trimming. The profile shows 300,000 to 400,000 clones, 70% to 90% of them singletons. Only one count was recorded for this clone. The germline V gene has CDR1 SGHRS and CDR2 YFSETQ. Trimming took 0 bases from V and 1 from J, leaving 3 bases between them. The CDR3 runs to 13 residues.

The clonotype was recovered from a human donor in a cohort sampled during active COVID-19. Sequencing was carried out using peripheral blood. The genes are TRBV5-1 and TRBJ2-3; D is undetermined. This CDR3 is CASSLVGTDTQYF. The CDR3 DNA reads as TGCGCCAGCAGCTTGGTCGGCACAGATACGCAGTATTTT.